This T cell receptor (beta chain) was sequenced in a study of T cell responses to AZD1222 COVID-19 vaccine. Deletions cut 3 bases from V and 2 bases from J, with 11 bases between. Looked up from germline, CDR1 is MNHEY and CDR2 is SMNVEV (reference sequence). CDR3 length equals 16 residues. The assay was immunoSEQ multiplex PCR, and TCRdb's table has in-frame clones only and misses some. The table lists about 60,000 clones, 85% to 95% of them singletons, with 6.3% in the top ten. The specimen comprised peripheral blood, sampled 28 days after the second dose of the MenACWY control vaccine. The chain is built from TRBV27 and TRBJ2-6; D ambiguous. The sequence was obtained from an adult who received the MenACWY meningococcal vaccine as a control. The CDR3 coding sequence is TGTGCCAGCAGTTTTTTCGGCGGAGCTGGGGCCAACGTCCTGACTTTC. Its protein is CASSFFGGAGANVLTF.